The clone carrying this T cell receptor (beta chain) appeared a few times. Its antigen is not identified. Assay: immunoSEQ multiplex PCR; the TCRdb copy retains only in-frame clones and omits some. This table holds 200,000 to 300,000 clones, less than 95% found once. The data stem from a study of cytomegalovirus exposure and HLA in healthy donors. Study-level findings and limits: In the roughly 130 validation repertoires, a later analysis found that first-cohort TCR clusters tended to co-occur. High specificity and sensitivity for cytomegalovirus status were reported for the classifier.

Germline-derived CDR1 and CDR2 are SGHRS and YFSETQ. Trimming stripped 4 bases from V and 4 bases from J, with 8 bases between. The CDR3 sequence is 13 residues long. V gene TRBV5-1 combines with J gene TRBJ2-2; possible D gene TRBD2, 5 bases. This sequence was found in a woman between 25 and 40 years old in good health and CMV-seronegative. The sequenced material came from PBMCs. The DNA of the CDR3 is TGCGCCAGCAGCAAACTAGGCACCGGGGAGCTGTTTTTT. It codes for CASSKLGTGELFF.